The rows below give T cell receptor beta chains drawn from one sample of a study of blood T cell repertoires in COVID-19. Sequencing was performed with immunoSEQ multiplex PCR; in TCRdb, only in-frame clones are kept and a portion is missing. The data contain around 30,000 clones, 80% of them seen just once; the ten biggest clones take up over 40%. Input material: peripheral blood. All receptors derive from a woman aged 70-85 years with acute or convalescent COVID-19. CDR3s include the opening cysteine and the closing phenylalanine or tryptophan. The order of the fields is CDR3 DNA, CDR3 protein, D gene, J gene, clone size, V gene. D genes are given only for firm matches. Where a row states a size, it is once, few, many or the class of an expanded clone; other rows omit it.

CDR3 DNA: TGTGCCAGCAGAGAGACGGGGAGCAATGAGCAGTTCTTC
CDR3 protein: CASRETGSNEQFF
D gene: NA
J gene: TRBJ2-1
clone size: NA
V gene: TRBV6-5

CDR3 DNA: TGCAGTGCTAGAGGGAGAGGGCCCCAGCATTTT
CDR3 protein: CSARGRGPQHF
D gene: NA
J gene: TRBJ1-5
clone size: few
V gene: TRBV20-1

CDR3 DNA: TGTGCCAGCAGTTTATCGGCTAGAGCCTACGAGCAGTACTTC
CDR3 protein: CASSLSARAYEQYF
D gene: NA
J gene: TRBJ2-7
clone size: once
V gene: TRBV28

CDR3 DNA: TGTGCCAGCAGCCCCGGGACACAGCTTGAAGCTTTCTTT
CDR3 protein: CASSPGTQLEAFF
D gene: NA
J gene: TRBJ1-1
clone size: once
V gene: TRBV27

CDR3 DNA: TGTGCCAGCAGCTTAAAAGGTACAGGGGTCGAGCAGTACTTC
CDR3 protein: CASSLKGTGVEQYF
D gene: TRBD1
J gene: TRBJ2-7
clone size: NA
V gene: TRBV13

CDR3 DNA: TGTGCCAGCAGTTTATTTTACGGGCGACAGGGAAGAATCAATCAGCCCCAGCATTTT
CDR3 protein: CASSLFYGRQGRINQPQHF
D gene: TRBD1
J gene: TRBJ1-5
clone size: few
V gene: TRBV27

CDR3 DNA: TGCGCCAGCAGCGGTGGGGGGATAAACTCTGGAAACACCATATATTTT
CDR3 protein: CASSGGGINSGNTIYF
D gene: NA
J gene: TRBJ1-3
clone size: NA
V gene: TRBV5-1

CDR3 DNA: TGTGCCATCAGTGAGCCCACTGGAAACACCATATATTTT
CDR3 protein: CAISEPTGNTIYF
D gene: NA
J gene: TRBJ1-3
clone size: NA
V gene: TRBV10-3

CDR3 DNA: TGTGCCAGCAGTTTTGATAGAGAGCAGTACTTC
CDR3 protein: CASSFDREQYF
D gene: NA
J gene: TRBJ2-7
clone size: NA
V gene: TRBV28

CDR3 DNA: TGTGCCAGTAGTAGTCGACTAGCGGGAGTAAGTGCAGATACGCAGTATTTT
CDR3 protein: CASSSRLAGVSADTQYF
D gene: TRBD2
J gene: TRBJ2-3
clone size: NA
V gene: TRBV19

CDR3 DNA: TGCGCCAGCAGCCTAGGACTAGCGGGAGGGGGCACAGATACGCAGTATTTT
CDR3 protein: CASSLGLAGGGTDTQYF
D gene: TRBD2
J gene: TRBJ2-3
clone size: once
V gene: TRBV5-1

CDR3 DNA: TGTGCCAGCAGCCCCCGTGGGGGGAGGGGGTACAATGAGCAGTTCTTC
CDR3 protein: CASSPRGGRGYNEQFF
D gene: NA
J gene: TRBJ2-1
clone size: few
V gene: TRBV3-1/TRBV3-2

CDR3 DNA: TGTGCCAGCAGCAGCCCAGGGGGTTTCACAGATACGCAGTATTTT
CDR3 protein: CASSSPGGFTDTQYF
D gene: TRBD1
J gene: TRBJ2-3
clone size: NA
V gene: TRBV5-4

CDR3 DNA: TGTGCCAGTTCATCAATAGATGTTAATGAAAAACTGTTTTTT
CDR3 protein: CASSSIDVNEKLFF
D gene: NA
J gene: TRBJ1-4
clone size: NA
V gene: TRBV19

CDR3 DNA: TGCGCCAGCAGCCAAACACCCGGGACTAGCGGGGGGGCCTCCACAGATACGCAGTATTTT
CDR3 protein: CASSQTPGTSGGASTDTQYF
D gene: TRBD2
J gene: TRBJ2-3
clone size: NA
V gene: TRBV4-3

CDR3 DNA: TGTGCCAGCAGTTACTGGGGACAGGGGGCAGGCAAAAACATTCAGTACTTC
CDR3 protein: CASSYWGQGAGKNIQYF
D gene: TRBD1
J gene: TRBJ2-4
clone size: NA
V gene: TRBV6-2/TRBV6-3

CDR3 DNA: TGTGCCAGCAGTAAGACAGAGTTTGAAGCTTTCTTT
CDR3 protein: CASSKTEFEAFF
D gene: NA
J gene: TRBJ1-1
clone size: NA
V gene: TRBV6-2/TRBV6-3

CDR3 DNA: TGTGCCAGCAGCGGCGGGGGGGCGGACACAGATACGCAGTATTTT
CDR3 protein: CASSGGGADTDTQYF
D gene: TRBD2
J gene: TRBJ2-3
clone size: NA
V gene: TRBV9

CDR3 DNA: TGTGCCAGCAGTCTACAGGGGGCGGACTACGAGCAGTACTTC
CDR3 protein: CASSLQGADYEQYF
D gene: TRBD1
J gene: TRBJ2-7
clone size: NA
V gene: TRBV6-5

CDR3 DNA: TGTGCCAGTAGTAAAAAGGGACAGGATCTTGGATCACCCCTCCACTTT
CDR3 protein: CASSKKGQDLGSPLHF
D gene: TRBD1
J gene: TRBJ1-6
clone size: NA
V gene: TRBV19

CDR3 DNA: TGTGCCAGCAGCTATCACAGGGGCACTGAAGCTTTCTTT
CDR3 protein: CASSYHRGTEAFF
D gene: TRBD1
J gene: TRBJ1-1
clone size: NA
V gene: TRBV7-3

CDR3 DNA: TGTGCCAGCAGCTTAGTTGGGGGACAGGGGCGAAACACCATATATTTT
CDR3 protein: CASSLVGGQGRNTIYF
D gene: TRBD1
J gene: TRBJ1-3
clone size: NA
V gene: TRBV7-8

CDR3 DNA: TGCGCCAGCAGCCAAGACGCGAACACCGGGGAGCTGTTTTTT
CDR3 protein: CASSQDANTGELFF
D gene: NA
J gene: TRBJ2-2
clone size: NA
V gene: TRBV4-3

CDR3 DNA: TGTGCCAGCAGCTCAACAGGGTCCACTGAAGCTTTCTTT
CDR3 protein: CASSSTGSTEAFF
D gene: NA
J gene: TRBJ1-1
clone size: few
V gene: TRBV7-2